This T cell receptor beta chain was obtained from a study of cytomegalovirus exposure and HLA in healthy donors. As to this clone: The antigen remains unidentified.

The CDR3 runs to 17 residues. Losses at the gene ends were 1 base for V and 2 bases for J; bases not matched to a gene: 5. Germline assignment: CDR1 SGHTA and CDR2 FQGNSA. Study outcomes and limitations: Cytomegalovirus status was reportedly diagnosed by the classifier with high specificity and sensitivity. The tendency of first-cohort TCR clusters to co-occur in the approximately 110 validation repertoires was the finding of a later analysis. Rarity characterized most TCR sequences, yet some public TCRs appeared in many donors.

Using immunoSEQ multiplex PCR, the repertoire was profiled, and TCRdb retains in-frame clones only, with some absent. Counted here are 120,000 to 150,000 clones, more than 75% occurring once; the ten biggest clones make up around 10%. It was the roughly 110-subject validation cohort, separate from the roughly 700-subject first cohort, to which the donors belonged. J is TRBJ2-3 and V is TRBV7-2, with TRBD2 matching 11 bases. What was sequenced was PBMCs. The TCR comes from a man younger than 35 in good health and CMV-seropositive. CDR3: CASSLVGTSGFTDTQYF. DNA of the CDR3: TGTGCCAGCAGCTTAGTCGGGACTAGCGGATTCACAGATACGCAGTATTTT. The whole variable domain, filled in from reference TRBV7-2 and TRBJ2-3, reads GAGVSQSPSNKVTEKGKDVELRCDPISGHTALYWYRQSLGQGLEFLIYFQGNSAPDKSGLPSDRFSAERTGGSVSTLTIQRTQQEDSAVYLCASSLVGTSGFTDTQYFGPGTRLTVL.